The T cell receptor (beta chain) described here comes from a study of control samples from healthy donors and cancer patients. The V and J ends lost 2 bases and 0 bases respectively, with 14 bases between them. The CDR3 is 17 residues long. Germline V gives CDR1 LNHDA, CDR2 SQIVND (reference sequence). Here immunoSEQ multiplex PCR was the method, and the copy in TCRdb shows in-frame clones only, minus some. The sample includes about 97,000 clones, around 89% of them seen just once. The clonotype originates from a man aged 25 to 40 in good health. The chain joins TRBV19 to TRBJ2-1; TRBD1 or TRBD2 may be the D gene (5 bases each). The material sequenced was blood. The CDR3 loop reads CASSILVSGSSYNEQFF. As DNA, the CDR3 is TGTGCCAGTAGTATACTCGTATCAGGGAGCTCCTACAATGAGCAGTTCTTC.